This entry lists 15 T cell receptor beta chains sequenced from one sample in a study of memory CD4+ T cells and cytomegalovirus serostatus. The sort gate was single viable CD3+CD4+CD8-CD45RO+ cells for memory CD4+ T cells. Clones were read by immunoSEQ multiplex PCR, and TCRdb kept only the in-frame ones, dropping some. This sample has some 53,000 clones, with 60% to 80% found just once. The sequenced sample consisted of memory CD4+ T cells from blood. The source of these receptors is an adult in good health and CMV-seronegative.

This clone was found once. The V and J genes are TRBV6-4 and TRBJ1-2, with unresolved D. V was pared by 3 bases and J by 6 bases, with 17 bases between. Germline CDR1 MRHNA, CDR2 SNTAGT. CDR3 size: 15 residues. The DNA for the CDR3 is TGTGCCAGCAGTGATGGATTAGGGAGACGTAATGGCTACACCTTC. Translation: CASSDGLGRRNGYTF.

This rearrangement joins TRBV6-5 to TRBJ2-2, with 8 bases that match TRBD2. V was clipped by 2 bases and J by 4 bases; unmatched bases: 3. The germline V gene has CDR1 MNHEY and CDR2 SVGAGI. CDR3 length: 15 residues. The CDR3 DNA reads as TGTGCCAGCAGTTACGTCAGCGGGAGCACCGGGGAGCTGTTTTTT. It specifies CASSYVSGSTGELFF.

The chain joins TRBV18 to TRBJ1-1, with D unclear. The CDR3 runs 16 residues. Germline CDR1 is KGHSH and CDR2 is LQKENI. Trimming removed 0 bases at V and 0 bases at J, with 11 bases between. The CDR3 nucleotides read TGTGCCAGCTCACCACCGGGCGCGGTTATGAACACTGAAGCTTTCTTT. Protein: CASSPPGAVMNTEAFF.

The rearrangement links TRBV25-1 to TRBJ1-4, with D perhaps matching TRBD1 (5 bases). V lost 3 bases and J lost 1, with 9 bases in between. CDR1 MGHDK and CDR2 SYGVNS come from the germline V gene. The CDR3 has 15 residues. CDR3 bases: TGTGCCAGCAGTGACAGGGATAAAACTAATGAAAAACTGTTTTTT. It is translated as CASSDRDKTNEKLFF.

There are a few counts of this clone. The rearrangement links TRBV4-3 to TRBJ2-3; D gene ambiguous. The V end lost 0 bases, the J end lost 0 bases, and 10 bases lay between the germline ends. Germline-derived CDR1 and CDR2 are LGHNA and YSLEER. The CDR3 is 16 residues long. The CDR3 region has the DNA TGCGCCAGCAGCCAAGAACCGGTCTCTAGCACAGATACGCAGTATTTT. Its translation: CASSQEPVSSTDTQYF.

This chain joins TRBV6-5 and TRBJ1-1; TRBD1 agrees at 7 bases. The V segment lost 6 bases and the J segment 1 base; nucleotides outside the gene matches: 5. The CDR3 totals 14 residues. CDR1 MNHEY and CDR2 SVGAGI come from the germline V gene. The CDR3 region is CASRRDRANTEAFF. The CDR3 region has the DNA TGTGCCAGCAGGCGCGACAGGGCGAACACTGAAGCTTTCTTT.

In nucleotides, the CDR3 is TGCGCCAGCAGTTCTGGGACAGGGTCTGAAGCTTTCTTT. Protein: CASSSGTGSEAFF. This chain uses TRBV5-1 with TRBJ1-1; TRBD1 matches at 9 bases. The V gene end was trimmed by 5 bases and the J gene end by 6 bases; junction bases not matched to a gene: 5. The CDR3 runs to 13 residues. Germline lookup yields CDR1 SGHRS and CDR2 YFSETQ.

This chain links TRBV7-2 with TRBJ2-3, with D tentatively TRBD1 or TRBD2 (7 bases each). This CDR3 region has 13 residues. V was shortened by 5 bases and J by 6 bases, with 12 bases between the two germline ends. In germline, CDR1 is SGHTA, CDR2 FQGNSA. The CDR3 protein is CASSQGGSDTQYF. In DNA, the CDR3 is TGTGCCAGCAGCCAGGGGGGGAGCGATACGCAGTATTTT.

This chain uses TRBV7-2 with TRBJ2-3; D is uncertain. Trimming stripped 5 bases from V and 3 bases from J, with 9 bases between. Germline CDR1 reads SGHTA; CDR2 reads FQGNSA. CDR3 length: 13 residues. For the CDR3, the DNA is TGTGCCAGCAGCCGAGCCTCGACAGATACGCAGTATTTT. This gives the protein CASSRASTDTQYF.

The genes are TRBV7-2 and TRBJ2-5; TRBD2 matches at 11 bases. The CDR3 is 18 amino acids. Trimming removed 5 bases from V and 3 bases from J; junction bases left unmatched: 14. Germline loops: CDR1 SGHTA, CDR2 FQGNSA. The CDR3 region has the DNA TGTGCCAGCAGCGTGAGACTAGCGGGGAGGGTGGGGGAAGAGACCCAGTACTTC. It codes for CASSVRLAGRVGEETQYF.

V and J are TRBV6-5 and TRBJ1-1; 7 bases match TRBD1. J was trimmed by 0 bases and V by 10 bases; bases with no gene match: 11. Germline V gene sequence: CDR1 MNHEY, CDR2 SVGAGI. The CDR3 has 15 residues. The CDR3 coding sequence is TGTGCCACCCGCCCTTTGGGACAGTTGAACACTGAAGCTTTCTTT. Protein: CATRPLGQLNTEAFF.

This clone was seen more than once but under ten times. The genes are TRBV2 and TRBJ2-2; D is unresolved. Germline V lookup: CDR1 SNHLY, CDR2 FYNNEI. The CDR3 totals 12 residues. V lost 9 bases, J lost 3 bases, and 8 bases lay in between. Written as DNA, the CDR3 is TGTGCCAGTTCCTGGGACACCGGGGAGCTGTTTTTT. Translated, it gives CASSWDTGELFF.

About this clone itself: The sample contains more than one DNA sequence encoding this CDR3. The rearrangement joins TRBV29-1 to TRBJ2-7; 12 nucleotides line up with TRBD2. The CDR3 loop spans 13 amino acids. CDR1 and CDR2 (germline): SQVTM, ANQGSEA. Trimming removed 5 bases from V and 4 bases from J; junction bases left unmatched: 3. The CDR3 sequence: CSVRTSGAYEQYF. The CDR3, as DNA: TGCAGCGTTCGGACTAGCGGGGCGTACGAGCAGTACTTC.

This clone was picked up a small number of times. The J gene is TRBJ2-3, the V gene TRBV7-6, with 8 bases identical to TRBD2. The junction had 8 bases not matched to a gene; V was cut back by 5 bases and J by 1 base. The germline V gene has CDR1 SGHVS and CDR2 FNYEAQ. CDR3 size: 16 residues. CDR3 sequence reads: CASSEPAGGGTDTQYF. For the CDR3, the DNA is TGTGCCAGCAGCGAACCCGCGGGGGGAGGCACAGATACGCAGTATTTT.

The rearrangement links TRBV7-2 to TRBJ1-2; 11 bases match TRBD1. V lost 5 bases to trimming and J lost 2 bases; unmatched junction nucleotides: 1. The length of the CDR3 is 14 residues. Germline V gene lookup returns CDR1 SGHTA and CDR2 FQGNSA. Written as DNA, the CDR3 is TGTGCCAGCAGCCGGGACAGGGGGAACTATGGCTACACCTTC. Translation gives CASSRDRGNYGYTF.